A single T cell receptor beta chain is shown here with its context. Its recognized antigen is unknown. Base qualities are missing; no much larger clone stands one base away. Healthy HIV-negative adults with no recently reported acute infections or vaccinations were included as donors. Only Caucasian adults living in Nashville, Tennessee, USA were represented among the donors. CD4+ T cells were enriched by magnetic negative selection; naive cells were then positively selected on CD45RA, and the negative fraction formed the memory subset. Blood was obtained by leukapheresis, after which PBMCs were separated by Ficoll-Histopaque density gradient centrifugation and cryopreserved in liquid nitrogen vapor phase. Analytical flow cytometry was used to check the purity and quantity of each magnetically sorted T cell population. Each sorted fraction had its genomic DNA isolated and then quantified by UV absorbance on a Nanodrop 2000c.

This sample is drawn from a study of shared clonotypes between healthy human individuals (dated by TCRdb to 2020 to 2022). Regarding the study in general: Three men and a couple of women, aged 18 to 49 years, made up the cohort. For each donor, three plates each were used for CD4 naive and CD4 memory, two plates were used for CD8 naive, and one plate was used for CD8 memory. To estimate repertoire size and how much clonotypes are shared between individuals, the study performed deep sequencing of blood TCR repertoires from a few healthy adults. To increase sequencing depth and limit assay-specific biases, different laboratories used diverse techniques to prepare libraries and sequence TCR repertoires. Per donor, leukapheresis produced somewhere between about 0.9 and 9.5 billion PBMCs.

The study at large found these results: Based on pairwise subsampling, the degree of clonotype sharing among donors was expected to be affected by sequencing depth. Incomplete sequencing was indicated by rarefaction of sorted-subset datasets, despite the large sequencing depth. Sampling was restricted to blood, and TCR repertoires in tissue are likely to differ from TCR repertoires in blood. Clonotypes shared by all four sorted-subset donors showed higher generation probabilities than non-shared clonotypes. The genetic and exposure-history diversity represented was limited by the small number of donors. When a few donors were compared, the shared fraction of clonotypes was about 5.5% for naive CD4, more than 3% for naive CD8, 2% to 2.5% for memory CD4, and 0.3% to 0.5% for memory CD8. Larger estimated clonotype richness was generally found for naive subsets than for memory subsets.

At the junction V is shortened by 3 bases and J by 0 bases, with 7 bases in between. The germline V gene yields MDHEN for CDR1 and SYDVKM for CDR2. The CDR3 contains 14 residues, cysteine and phenylalanine counted. Only the CDR3 DNA is retained, 42 bases long and in frame from the first base. Using the deep immunoSEQ assay, TCR CDR3 regions were amplified from genomic DNA by multiplex PCR. Extracted genomic DNA from each cell subset was spread evenly across all wells of several immunoSEQ 96-well plates, with each plate serving as a replicate. For sorted subsets, each replicate PCR was loaded with roughly 200 ng genomic DNA, equivalent to 30,000 or so T cell genomes. The purified libraries were quantified using a Qubit 3.0 fluorometer, sized with a Bioanalyzer 2100, and then quantified again using the KAPA Library Quantification kit. Every immunoSEQ 96-well plate was sequenced on a dedicated single-read 150-cycle Illumina NextSeq 550 flow cell. The paper's data handling went like this. Because the immunoSEQ output held only junctional sequences and lacked quality scores, the filtering could not match the filtering applied to full-length reads. To assign V/J genes and CDR3, sequences were annotated against IMGT germline references using PyIR, a Python wrapper for IgBLAST v1.9. Reads with weak V/J assignments (E-value above 1e-6), missing CDR3, stop codons, out-of-frame junctions, or ambiguous translated residues were removed. A V3J clonotype was defined by an identical inferred V gene, J gene, and CDR3 amino acid sequence. Percentage overlap between repertoires was computed as shared unique clonotypes divided by the size of the smaller repertoire. Repertoire richness was assessed with RTK rarefaction, the Chao1 estimator, and Recon v2.1 estimates of unobserved clonotypes. Generation probabilities were computed with OLGA for all TCRbeta clonotypes obtained by the gDNA method from four donors. Entries here come from immuneACCESS through TCRdb and include only in-frame sequences with V and J called. Some clones fail to appear in such tables; in the studies checked, an unresolved V gene covers under half of the shortfall, and the cause of the remainder is unknown. V, J and clone size were drawn from that table, and D and trimming were deduced from the DNA. Counted in this sample were roughly 2,500,000 clones; approximately 93% of them appeared once. The ten largest make up 0.36% of the sample.

This clonotype originated in a young man in good health. Some clones in this sample may be carry-over from other donors' samples. Here the chain combines TRBV28 and TRBJ2-3, with no D gene named confidently. The specimen sequenced was naive CD4+ T cells from PBMCs. Read against the paper, the sample's cell subset or site label means: CD45RA+ positively selected. The CDR3 region has the sequence CASSFESSTDTQYF. The nucleotide sequence is TGTGCCAGCAGTTTTGAGTCTAGCACAGATACGCAGTATTTT.